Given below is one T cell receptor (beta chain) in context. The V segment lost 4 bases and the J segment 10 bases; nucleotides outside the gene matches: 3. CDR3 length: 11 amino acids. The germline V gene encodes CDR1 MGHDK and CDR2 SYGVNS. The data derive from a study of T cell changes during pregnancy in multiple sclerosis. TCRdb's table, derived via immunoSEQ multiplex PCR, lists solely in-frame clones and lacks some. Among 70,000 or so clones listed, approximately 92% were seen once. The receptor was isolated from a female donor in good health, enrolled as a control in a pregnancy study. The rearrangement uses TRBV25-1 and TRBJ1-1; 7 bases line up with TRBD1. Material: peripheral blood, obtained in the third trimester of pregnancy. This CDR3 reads CASSAGTVAFF. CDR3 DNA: TGTGCCAGCAGTGCCGGGACAGTAGCTTTCTTT.